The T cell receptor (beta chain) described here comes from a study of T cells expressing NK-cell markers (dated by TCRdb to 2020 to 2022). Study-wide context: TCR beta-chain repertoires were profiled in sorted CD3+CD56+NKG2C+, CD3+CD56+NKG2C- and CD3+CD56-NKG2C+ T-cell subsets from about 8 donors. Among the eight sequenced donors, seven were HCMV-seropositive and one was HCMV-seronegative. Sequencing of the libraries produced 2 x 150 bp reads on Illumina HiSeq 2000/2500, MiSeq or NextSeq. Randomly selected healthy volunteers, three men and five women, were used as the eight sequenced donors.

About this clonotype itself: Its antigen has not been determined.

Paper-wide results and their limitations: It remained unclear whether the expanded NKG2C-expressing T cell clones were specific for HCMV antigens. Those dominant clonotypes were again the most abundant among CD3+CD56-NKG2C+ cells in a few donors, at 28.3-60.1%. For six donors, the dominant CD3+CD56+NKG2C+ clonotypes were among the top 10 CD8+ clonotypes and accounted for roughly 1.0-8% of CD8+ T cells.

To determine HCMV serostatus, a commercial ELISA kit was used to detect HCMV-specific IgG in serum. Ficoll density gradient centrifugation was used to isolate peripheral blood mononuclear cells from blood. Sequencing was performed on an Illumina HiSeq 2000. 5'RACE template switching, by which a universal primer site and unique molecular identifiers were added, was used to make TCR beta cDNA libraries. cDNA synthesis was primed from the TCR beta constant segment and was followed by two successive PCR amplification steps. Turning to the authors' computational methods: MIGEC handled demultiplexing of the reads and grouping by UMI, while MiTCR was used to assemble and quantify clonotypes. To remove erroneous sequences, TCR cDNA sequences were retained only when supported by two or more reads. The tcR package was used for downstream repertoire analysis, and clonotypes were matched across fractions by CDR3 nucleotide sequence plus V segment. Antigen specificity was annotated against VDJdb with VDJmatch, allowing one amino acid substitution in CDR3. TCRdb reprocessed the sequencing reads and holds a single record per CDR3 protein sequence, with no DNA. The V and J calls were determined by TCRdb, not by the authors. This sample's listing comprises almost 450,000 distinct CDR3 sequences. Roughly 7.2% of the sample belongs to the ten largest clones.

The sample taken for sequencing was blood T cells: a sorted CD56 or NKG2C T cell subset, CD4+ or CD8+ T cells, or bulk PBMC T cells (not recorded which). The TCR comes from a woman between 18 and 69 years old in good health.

Here the CDR3 is given as CSARGQAQETQYF. The receptor chain draws on TRBV20-1 and TRBJ2-5; TCRdb's D call of TRBD1 is untestable without DNA. The CDR3 runs 13 amino acids, cysteine and phenylalanine included. No DNA sequence is on record. The CDR1 and CDR2 encoded by the germline V gene (reference sequence) are DFQATT and SNEGSKA.